This T cell receptor (beta chain) was captured in a study of blood T cell repertoires in COVID-19. Study at large: From T cells, B-cell-depleted T cells, or PBMCs came the material, which was cDNA or gDNA.

There are a few counts of this clone. Profiled with immunoSEQ multiplex PCR; TCRdb holds only in-frame clones, not every one. Seen here are around 460,000 clones, around nine tenths observed once, and the top ten hold less than 0.95%. The Seattle patients, enrolled during active infection, were followed longitudinally. The CDR3 has 14 amino acids. V gave up 3 bases and J gave up 7 bases; unmatched junction bases: 6. Germline V CDR1 and CDR2: SGHTA, FQGNSA. The genes are TRBV7-2 and TRBJ1-5; 7 bases line up with TRBD1. This sequence originates from a man aged 18 to 30 with COVID-19, enrolled during active disease. Input material: peripheral blood. This CDR3 reads CASSLRGRGQPQHF. The CDR3 DNA sequence: TGTGCCAGCAGCTTGAGGGGGCGAGGGCAGCCCCAGCATTTT.